This paragraph covers one TCR beta chain sequence. Its antigen is currently unknown. Sequenced by immunoSEQ multiplex PCR; TCRdb stores in-frame clones only, minus some. The table lists approximately 58,000 clones, more than 85% of them singletons. This CDR3 is built from 16 residues. The V end lost 2 bases, the J end lost 3 bases, and 15 bases lay between the germline ends. Germline CDR1 reads SGHNT; CDR2 reads YYREEE (reference sequence). The data were obtained in a study of OX40 agonist ivuxolimab in advanced cancers. The study, taken as a whole, reports: CD4+ and CD8+ T cells in blood underwent clonal expansion by week 6 at 0.1 to 3.0 mg/kg.

This clonotype was obtained from an adult with an advanced solid tumor such as melanoma, head and neck, liver or kidney cancer. The source material was CD4+ or CD8+ T cells sorted from blood, sampled in a trial of the OX40 agonist ivuxolimab. The genes are TRBV5-4 and TRBJ2-1, with D possibly called TRBD1 or TRBD2 (5 bases each). The CDR3 sequence: CASSLTPGDGYNEQFF. The CDR3 DNA follows: TGTGCCAGCAGCTTAACCCCTGGGGACGGCTACAATGAGCAGTTCTTC. Looking up the rest from reference TRBV5-4 and TRBJ2-1 gives the full variable domain: ETGVTQSPTHLIKTRGQQVTLRCSSQSGHNTVSWYQQALGQGPQFIFQYYREEENGRGNFPPRFSGLQFPNYSSELNVNALELDDSALYLCASSLTPGDGYNEQFFGPGTRLTVL.